The 24 T cell receptor beta chains in this list originate from one sample, sequenced in a study of cytomegalovirus exposure and HLA in healthy donors. The PCR had 60 Vbeta and 13 Jbeta primers. Clones were sequenced by immunoSEQ multiplex PCR, and TCRdb holds only the in-frame ones, with some missing. The sample comprises about 140,000 clones, approximately 79% of which are singletons, and approximately 2.9% rests with the top ten. The sample comprised PBMCs. Source of these receptors: a woman aged 25 to 39 in good health and CMV-seronegative.

For this clone: Within the sample, other DNA sequences also encode this same CDR3. This chain uses TRBV18 with TRBJ1-1; D is unresolved. Trimming pared 3 bases from V and 1 base from J, leaving 6 bases between. The CDR3 is 13 amino acids. Germline CDR1 is KGHSH and CDR2 is LQKENI. CDR3 coding DNA: TGTGCCAGCTCACCGGGGAGGAACACTGAAGCTTTCTTT. Translation gives CASSPGRNTEAFF.

The chain links TRBV11-3 to TRBJ2-7; a weak D match, TRBD1 (5 bases). From germline, CDR1 is SGHNT and CDR2 YENEEA. There are 14 residues in the CDR3. The V end lost 3 bases, the J end lost 3 bases, and 12 bases lay between the germline ends. The CDR3 loop reads CASSFGQGIYEQYF. The CDR3 region has the DNA TGTGCCAGCAGCTTCGGTCAGGGAATCTACGAGCAGTACTTC. Full variable domain (rest looked up from reference TRBV11-3 and TRBJ2-7): EAGVVQSPRYKIIEKKQPVAFWCNPISGHNTLYWYLQNLGQGPELLIRYENEEAVDDSQLPKDRFSAERLKGVDSTLKIQPAELGDSAVYLCASSFGQGIYEQYFGPGTRLTVT.

The chain combines TRBV11-1 with TRBJ2-1; no clear D. The CDR3 runs 12 residues. With 5 bases removed from V and 6 bases from J, the gap between germline ends came to 8 bases. Looked up from germline, CDR1 is SGHAT and CDR2 is FQDESV (reference sequence). The CDR3 loop reads CASSPVLNEQFF. DNA of the CDR3: TGTGCCAGCAGCCCGGTCCTCAATGAGCAGTTCTTC.

This chain's CDR3 is CASSPDSTGNTIYF. The CDR3 DNA sequence: TGTGCCAGCAGTCCCGACAGTACTGGAAACACCATATATTTT. The J gene is TRBJ1-3, the V gene TRBV6-4, with D maybe TRBD1 (5 bases). The CDR3 has 14 residues. V was shortened by 5 bases and J by 2 bases, with 10 bases between the two germline ends. Per the germline V gene, CDR1 is MRHNA and CDR2 is SNTAGT.

This clone appeared a few times. The chain's CDR3 is CAWSRGTGNQPQHF. The CDR3 DNA sequence: TGTGCCTGGAGTAGGGGGACGGGCAATCAGCCCCAGCATTTT. This chain connects TRBV30 to TRBJ1-5, with a possible D match to TRBD1 (6 bases). The CDR3 loop spans 14 amino acids. Germline CDR1 reads GTSNPN; CDR2 reads SVGIG (reference sequence). V lost 2 bases to trimming and J lost 2 bases, with 10 bases between them.

The rearrangement joins TRBV19 to TRBJ2-2, with 11 bases identical to TRBD2. The germline V gene encodes CDR1 LNHDA and CDR2 SQIVND (reference sequence). The trim removed 8 bases at V and 5 bases at J, leaving 4 bases unmatched. The CDR3 is made up of 14 amino acids. The CDR3 reads CASRWTSGTGELFF. The CDR3 region has the DNA TGTGCCAGTCGATGGACTAGCGGGACCGGGGAGCTGTTTTTT.

V usage is TRBV4-1 and J usage is TRBJ2-5, with 9 bases lining up with TRBD1. Judging by the DNA end, TRBJ2-7 fits better; the J call may be wrong. CDR1 is MGHRA, CDR2 YSYEKL, per germline. This CDR3 spans 14 amino acids. CDR3 region: CASSQRDRAYEQYF. CDR3 in DNA: TGCGCCAGCAGCCAACGGGACAGGGCCTACGAGCAGTACTTC.

J is TRBJ1-6 and V is TRBV5-6; maybe TRBD1 (6 bases). This CDR3 is built from 16 residues. The V and J ends lost 3 bases and 3 bases respectively, with 13 bases between them. The germline V gene encodes CDR1 SGHDT and CDR2 YYEEEE. The DNA of the CDR3 is TGTGCCAGCAGCTCGGGAGGACAGATCTATAATTCACCCCTCCACTTT. The encoded protein is CASSSGGQIYNSPLHF.

The J gene is TRBJ1-2, the V gene TRBV7-9, with D maybe TRBD1 (5 bases). This CDR3 spans 15 amino acids. Trimming took 6 bases from V and 6 from J, leaving 20 bases between them. CDR1 is SEHNR, CDR2 FQNEAQ, per germline (reference sequence). As DNA, the CDR3 is TGTGCCAGCAGGATTAGAGGACAATTCGGCGATGGCTACACCTTC. It is translated as CASRIRGQFGDGYTF.

This clone was seen a single time. The CDR3 loop is CASSFSGGAQYF. CDR3 nucleotide sequence: TGTGCCAGCAGTTTTAGCGGGGGGGCCCAGTACTTC. The chain uses TRBV7-3 and TRBJ2-5; the match to TRBD2 covers 11 bases. Germline V gene data show CDR1 as SGHTA and CDR2 as FQGTGA. The CDR3 totals 12 residues. The J segment lost 9 bases and the V segment lost 6 bases, leaving 3 bases of the junction unmatched.

The chain recombines TRBV5-1 with TRBJ1-6, with D possibly TRBD1 on 6 matching bases. Germline loops: CDR1 SGHRS, CDR2 YFSETQ. V was shortened by 4 bases and J by 7 bases, with 15 bases between the two germline ends. The CDR3 extends over 15 amino acids. Here the CDR3 DNA reads TGCGCCAGCAGCGGGGGCGCCGGGAACAATTCACCCCTCCACTTT. It specifies CASSGGAGNNSPLHF.

This chain uses TRBV28 with TRBJ1-1; 7 bases are a match to TRBD1. Trimming removed 5 bases from V and 1 base from J; junction bases left unmatched: 4. This CDR3 is 14 amino acids long. Germline values: CDR1 MDHEN, CDR2 SYDVKM. The CDR3 nucleotides read TGTGCCAGCAGTCTGACAGGGCAGAACACTGAAGCTTTCTTT. This translates into CASSLTGQNTEAFF.

The sample holds one count of this clone. The chain is built from TRBV5-1 and TRBJ2-3; 9 bases map to TRBD2. The CDR3 has 16 amino acids. Germline-derived CDR1 and CDR2 are SGHRS and YFSETQ. The J segment lost 1 base and the V segment lost 4 bases, leaving 7 bases of the junction unmatched. CDR3 nucleotides: TGCGCCAGCAGCCCGGGGGGACTAGCAGGCACAGATACGCAGTATTTT. This encodes CASSPGGLAGTDTQYF.

The chain has TRBV2 and TRBJ2-2; 12 nucleotides agree with TRBD2. V was clipped by 6 bases and J by 5 bases; unmatched bases: 10. CDR1 is SNHLY, CDR2 FYNNEI, per germline. The CDR3 sequence is 17 residues long. The CDR3 nucleotides read TGTGCCAGCAGCCACCTAGCGGGGGGGCCCGGGACCGGGGAGCTGTTTTTT. Translating gives CASSHLAGGPGTGELFF.

This chain links TRBV25-1 with TRBJ2-6, with D maybe TRBD1 (6 bases). Trimming took off 6 bases at V and 0 bases at J, with 6 bases between the two ends. CDR3 size: 14 residues. The germline gives CDR1 MGHDK, CDR2 SYGVNS. CDR3 sequence (DNA): TGTGCCAGCAGAGGGGGCTCTGGGGCCAACGTCCTGACTTTC. It is translated as CASRGGSGANVLTF.

The chain links TRBV27 to TRBJ2-3; D possibly corresponds to TRBD1 (7 bases). The CDR3 has 12 amino acids. Between the trimmed V and J ends, which lost 11 bases and 5 bases, there was a span of 14 bases. Germline CDR1 reads MNHEY; CDR2 reads SMNVEV (reference sequence). Written as DNA, the CDR3 is TGTGCCGTCAGGGGGGTGGGAGATACGCAGTATTTT. This sequence encodes CAVRGVGDTQYF.

This chain links TRBV10-2 with TRBJ2-5, with TRBD2 identical over 12 bases. The CDR3 is 15 amino acids. J gave up 3 bases and V 5 bases, and 4 bases lay outside the gene matches. Germline-derived CDR1 and CDR2 are WSHSY and SAAADI. Written as DNA, the CDR3 is TGCGCCAGCAGTCTAGCGGGGGGGGCCAAAGAGACCCAGTACTTC. Protein sequence: CASSLAGGAKETQYF.

This chain links TRBV6-1 with TRBJ1-1; D gene uncertain. There are 11 residues in the CDR3. The V gene lost 8 bases and the J gene lost 6 bases, with 10 bases spanning the gap. Per the germline V gene, CDR1 is MNHNS and CDR2 is SASEGT. CDR3 protein: CASQEEAEAFF. The CDR3 DNA is TGTGCCAGCCAGGAGGAGGCTGAAGCTTTCTTT.

This rearrangement joins TRBV5-1 to TRBJ2-2, with D possibly being TRBD2 (5 bases). This CDR3 comprises 14 residues. Germline V CDR1 and CDR2: SGHRS, YFSETQ. Trimming shortened V by 2 bases and J by 4 bases, and 9 bases separated the two germline ends. The CDR3 nucleotides are TGCGCCAGCAGCTTTGGACTTTTCACCGGGGAGCTGTTTTTT. The encoded protein is CASSFGLFTGELFF.

CDR3 sequence reads: CASSPDGNQPQHF. As DNA, the CDR3 is TGTGCCAGCAGCCCCGACGGGAATCAGCCCCAGCATTTT. The chain links TRBV7-9 to TRBJ1-5; D unclear. Germline-derived CDR1 and CDR2 are SEHNR and FQNEAQ (reference sequence). V dropped 5 bases and J dropped 4 bases, with 9 bases sitting between them. The CDR3 has 13 amino acids.

The chain combines TRBV30 with TRBJ2-7; 7 nucleotides align to TRBD2. The CDR3 is 14 amino acids. Losses at the gene ends were 0 bases for V and 3 bases for J; bases not matched to a gene: 5. The germline V gene encodes CDR1 GTSNPN and CDR2 SVGIG (reference sequence). Here the CDR3 DNA reads TGTGCCTGGAGTGTCTCAGGACTAGACTACGAGCAGTACTTC. Translating gives CAWSVSGLDYEQYF.

The V gene is TRBV7-2, the J gene TRBJ2-5; a possible D gene is TRBD2 (6 bases). Trimming removed 1 base at V and 7 bases at J, with 13 bases between. From germline, CDR1 is SGHTA and CDR2 FQGNSA. The CDR3 covers 14 residues. The CDR3 protein is CASSLVAGRGTQYF. In DNA form, the CDR3 reads TGTGCCAGCAGCTTAGTGGCGGGAAGAGGGACCCAGTACTTC.

The genes are TRBV28 and TRBJ2-2; 7 nucleotides agree with TRBD2. V lost 3 bases, J lost 5 bases, and 9 bases stayed unmatched. This CDR3 is built from 16 residues. Germline V gene lookup returns CDR1 MDHEN and CDR2 SYDVKM. CDR3 loop: CASSFPSGAGTGELFF. CDR3 DNA: TGTGCCAGCAGTTTCCCCAGCGGGGCCGGAACCGGGGAGCTGTTTTTT. The whole variable domain, filled in from reference TRBV28 and TRBJ2-2, reads DVKVTQSSRYLVKRTGEKVFLECVQDMDHENMFWYRQDPGLGLRLIYFSYDVKMKEKGDIPEGYSVSREKKERFSLILESASTNQTSMYLCASSFPSGAGTGELFFGEGSRLTVL.

The gene calls are TRBV30 and TRBJ1-2, with D uncertain. This CDR3 contains 13 residues. Germline CDR1 is GTSNPN and CDR2 is SVGIG (reference sequence). V lost 5 bases and J lost 4, with 14 bases in between. CDR3 residues: CAWSRERGYGYTF. The CDR3 bases are TGTGCCTGGTCCCGAGAGAGAGGCTATGGCTACACCTTC.